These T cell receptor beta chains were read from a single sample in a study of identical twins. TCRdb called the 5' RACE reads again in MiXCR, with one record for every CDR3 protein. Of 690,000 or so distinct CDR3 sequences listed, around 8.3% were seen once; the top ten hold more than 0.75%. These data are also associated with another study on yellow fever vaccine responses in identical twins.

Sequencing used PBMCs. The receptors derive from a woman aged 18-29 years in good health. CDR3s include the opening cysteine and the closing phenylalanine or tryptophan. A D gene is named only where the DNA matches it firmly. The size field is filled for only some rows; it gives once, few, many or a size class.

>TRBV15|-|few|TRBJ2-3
CATSRDSSTDTQYF
TGTGCCACCAGCAGAGATAGTAGCACAGATACGCAGTATTTT
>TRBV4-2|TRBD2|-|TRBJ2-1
CASSPLKRDTNEQFF
TGTGCCAGCAGCCCCCTCAAGCGGGATACGAATGAGCAGTTCTTC
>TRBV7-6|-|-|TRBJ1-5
CASSSRQGMDQPQHF
TGTGCCAGCAGTTCGAGGCAGGGTATGGATCAGCCCCAGCATTTT
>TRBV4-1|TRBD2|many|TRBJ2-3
CASSHLGREPADTQYF
TGCGCCAGCAGCCATCTCGGGAGGGAGCCCGCAGATACGCAGTATTTT
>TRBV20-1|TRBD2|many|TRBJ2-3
CSVMAVAGNTDTQYF
TGCAGTGTGATGGCGGTAGCGGGCAACACAGATACGCAGTATTTT
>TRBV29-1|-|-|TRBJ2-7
CSVDLGVTPYEQYF
TGCAGCGTTGATCTAGGGGTTACACCCTACGAGCAGTACTTC
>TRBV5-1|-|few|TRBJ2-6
CASTVGGTPGANVLTF
TGCGCCTCCACTGTCGGGGGTACGCCTGGGGCCAACGTCCTGACTTTC
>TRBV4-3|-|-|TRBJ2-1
CASSQERGRFDEQFF
TGCGCCAGCAGCCAAGAACGGGGGCGCTTCGATGAGCAGTTCTTC
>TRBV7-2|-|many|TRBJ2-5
CASSLLFQETQYF
TGTGCCAGCAGCTTATTGTTTCAAGAGACCCAGTACTTC
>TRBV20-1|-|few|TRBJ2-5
CSARDERTGETQYF
TGCAGTGCTAGAGATGAACGAACTGGAGAGACCCAGTACTTC
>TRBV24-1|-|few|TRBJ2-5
CATSDGSVRMEETQYF
TGTGCCACCAGTGATGGAAGCGTTCGTATGGAAGAGACCCAGTACTTC
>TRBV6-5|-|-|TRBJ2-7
CASSYSVGPTEQYF
TGTGCCAGCAGTTACTCGGTTGGACCTACTGAGCAGTACTTC
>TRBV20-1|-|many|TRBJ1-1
CSARDRGNTEAFF
TGCAGTGCTAGAGATCGGGGTAACACTGAAGCTTTCTTT
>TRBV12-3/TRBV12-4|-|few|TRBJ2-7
CASSDRNSYYEQYF
TGTGCCAGCAGTGATCGGAACAGCTACTACGAGCAGTACTTC
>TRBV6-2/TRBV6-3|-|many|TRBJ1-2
CASRTQNDGYTF
TGTGCCAGCAGAACACAGAACGATGGCTACACCTTC
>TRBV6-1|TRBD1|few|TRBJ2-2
CASSGQGAELGGSGELFF
TGTGCCAGCAGTGGACAGGGGGCAGAATTAGGTGGCTCCGGGGAGCTGTTTTTT
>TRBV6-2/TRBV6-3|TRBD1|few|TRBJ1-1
CASERGQGEAFF
TGTGCCAGCGAAAGGGGGCAAGGTGAAGCTTTCTTT
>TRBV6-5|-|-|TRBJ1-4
CASSYFPTGAEKLFF
TGTGCCAGCAGTTACTTCCCGACAGGAGCTGAAAAACTGTTTTTT
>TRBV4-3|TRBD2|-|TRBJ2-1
CASSPGTSGSIEQFF
TGCGCCAGCAGTCCCGGGACTAGCGGGAGTATTGAGCAGTTCTTC
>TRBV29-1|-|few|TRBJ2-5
CSVDMVETQYF
TGCAGCGTTGACATGGTGGAGACCCAGTACTTC
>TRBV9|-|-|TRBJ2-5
CASSVEQGTRETQYF
TGTGCCAGCAGCGTAGAGCAAGGGACTCGAGAGACCCAGTACTTC
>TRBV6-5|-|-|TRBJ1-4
CASSSIGPKGEKLFF
TGTGCCAGCAGTTCCATCGGCCCTAAAGGGGAAAAACTGTTTTTT
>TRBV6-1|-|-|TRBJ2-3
CASSRPGVRGTDTQYF
TGTGCCAGCAGCCGTCCGGGAGTAAGGGGCACAGATACGCAGTATTTT
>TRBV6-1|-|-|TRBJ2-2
CASRFGSYPANTGELFF
TGTGCCAGCAGATTCGGTTCCTATCCCGCGAACACCGGGGAGCTGTTTTTT
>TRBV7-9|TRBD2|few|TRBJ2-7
CASSPGLAGIGDEQYF
TGTGCCAGCAGCCCGGGACTAGCGGGGATTGGTGACGAGCAGTACTTC
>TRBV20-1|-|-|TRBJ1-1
CGQWGTEAFF
TGCGGCCAATGGGGCACTGAAGCTTTCTTT
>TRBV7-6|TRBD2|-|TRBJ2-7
CASSPSGLVSEQYF
TGTGCCAGCAGTCCATCGGGACTAGTCTCCGAGCAGTACTTC
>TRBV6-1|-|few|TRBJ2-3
CASRPQGSTDTQYF
TGTGCCAGCAGACCTCAGGGGAGCACAGATACGCAGTATTTT
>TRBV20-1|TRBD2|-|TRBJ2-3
CSAVRLAGAADTQYF
TGCAGTGCCGTAAGACTAGCGGGGGCCGCAGATACGCAGTATTTT
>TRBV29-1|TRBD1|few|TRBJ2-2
CSVEDWGQTPNTGELFF
TGCAGCGTTGAAGATTGGGGACAGACACCGAACACCGGGGAGCTGTTTTTT
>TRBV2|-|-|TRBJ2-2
CASRAAGGELFF
TGTGCCAGCAGGGCCGCTGGCGGGGAGCTGTTTTTT
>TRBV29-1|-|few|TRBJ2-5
CSVVGVNQETQYF
TGCAGCGTTGTGGGGGTGAACCAAGAGACCCAGTACTTC
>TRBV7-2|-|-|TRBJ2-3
CASSPRQKASTDTQYF
TGTGCCAGCAGCCCCCGACAGAAGGCTAGCACAGATACGCAGTATTTT
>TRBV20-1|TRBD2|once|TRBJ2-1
CSARVASGTRGYNEQFF
TGCAGTGCTAGAGTGGCTAGCGGGACTCGAGGATACAATGAGCAGTTCTTC
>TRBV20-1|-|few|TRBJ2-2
CSGGSTNTGELFF
TGCAGTGGAGGGTCTACGAACACCGGGGAGCTGTTTTTT
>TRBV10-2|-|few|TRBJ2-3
CASSHGPYMSDTQYF
TGCGCCAGCAGTCACGGACCCTATATGTCAGATACGCAGTATTTT
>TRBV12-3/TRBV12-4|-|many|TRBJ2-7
CASSVLTGPYEQYF
TGTGCCAGCAGCGTCTTAACAGGACCTTACGAGCAGTACTTC
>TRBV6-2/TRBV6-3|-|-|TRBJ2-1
CASRQTGTIYNEQFF
TGTGCCAGCAGGCAAACCGGGACCATCTACAATGAGCAGTTCTTC
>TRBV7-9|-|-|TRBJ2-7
CASSLVARSYEQYF
TGTGCCAGCAGCTTAGTCGCCCGATCCTACGAGCAGTACTTC
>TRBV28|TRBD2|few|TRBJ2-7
CASSSFREEYF
TGTGCCAGCAGTTCTTTTCGGGAGGAGTACTTC
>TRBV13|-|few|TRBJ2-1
CASSLGDGYNEQFF
TGTGCCAGCAGCTTAGGGGACGGATACAATGAGCAGTTCTTC
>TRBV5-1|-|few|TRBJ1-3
CASSKEHSSGNTIYF
TGCGCCAGCAGCAAGGAACATAGCTCTGGAAACACCATATATTTT
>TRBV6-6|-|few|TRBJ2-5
CASSLRDRETQYF
TGTGCCAGCAGCCTCAGGGATCGGGAGACCCAGTACTTC
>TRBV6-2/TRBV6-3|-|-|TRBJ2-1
CASSRRGGNEQFF
TGTGCCAGCAGCCGCCGAGGGGGCAATGAGCAGTTCTTC
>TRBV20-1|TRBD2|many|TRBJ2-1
CSAKSGSSYNEQFF
TGCAGTGCCAAAAGCGGGAGCTCCTACAATGAGCAGTTCTTC
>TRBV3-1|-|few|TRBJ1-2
CASSLTEPYGYTF
TGTGCCAGCAGCCTGACAGAGCCCTATGGCTACACCTTC